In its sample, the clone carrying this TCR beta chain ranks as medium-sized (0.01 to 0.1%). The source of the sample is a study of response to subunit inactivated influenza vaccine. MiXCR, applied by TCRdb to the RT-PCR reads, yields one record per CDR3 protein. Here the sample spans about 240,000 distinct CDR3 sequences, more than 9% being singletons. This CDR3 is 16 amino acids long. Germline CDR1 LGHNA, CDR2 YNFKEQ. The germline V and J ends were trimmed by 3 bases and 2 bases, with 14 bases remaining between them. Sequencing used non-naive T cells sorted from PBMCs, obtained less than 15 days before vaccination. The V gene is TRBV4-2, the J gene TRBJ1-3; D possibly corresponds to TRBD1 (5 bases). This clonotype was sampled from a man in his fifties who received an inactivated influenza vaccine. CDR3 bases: TGTGCCAGCAGCCATACTCAAGCAGGGACTGGAAACACCATATATTTT. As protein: CASSHTQAGTGNTIYF.